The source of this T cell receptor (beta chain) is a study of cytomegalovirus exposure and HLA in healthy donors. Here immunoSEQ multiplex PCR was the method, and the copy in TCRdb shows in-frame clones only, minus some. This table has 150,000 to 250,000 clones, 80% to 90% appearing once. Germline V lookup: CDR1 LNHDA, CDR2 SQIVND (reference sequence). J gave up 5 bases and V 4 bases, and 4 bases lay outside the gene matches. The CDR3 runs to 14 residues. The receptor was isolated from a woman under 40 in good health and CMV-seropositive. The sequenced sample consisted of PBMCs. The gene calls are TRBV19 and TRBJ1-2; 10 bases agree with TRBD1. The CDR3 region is CASSRQGALYGYTF. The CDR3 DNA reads TGTGCCAGTAGTAGACAGGGGGCCCTATATGGCTACACCTTC.